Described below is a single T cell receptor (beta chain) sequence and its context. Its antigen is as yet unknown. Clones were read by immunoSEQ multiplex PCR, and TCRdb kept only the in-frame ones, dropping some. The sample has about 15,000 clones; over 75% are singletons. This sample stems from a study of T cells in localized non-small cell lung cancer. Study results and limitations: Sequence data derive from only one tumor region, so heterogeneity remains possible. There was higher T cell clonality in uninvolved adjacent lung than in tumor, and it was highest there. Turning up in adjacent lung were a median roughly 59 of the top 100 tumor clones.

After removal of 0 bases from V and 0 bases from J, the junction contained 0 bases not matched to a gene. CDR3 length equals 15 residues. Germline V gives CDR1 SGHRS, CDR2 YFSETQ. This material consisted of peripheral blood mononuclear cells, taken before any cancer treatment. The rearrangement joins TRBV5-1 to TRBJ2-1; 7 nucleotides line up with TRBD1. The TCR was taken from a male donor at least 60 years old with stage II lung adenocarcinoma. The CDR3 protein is CASSLGDSSYNEQFF. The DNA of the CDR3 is TGCGCCAGCAGCTTGGGGGACAGCTCCTACAATGAGCAGTTCTTC.